These 27 T cell receptor beta chains were all obtained from the same sample, sequenced in a study of shared clonotypes between healthy human individuals. The data were produced by immunoSEQ multiplex PCR, yet TCRdb's version contains in-frame clones alone and is incomplete. The sample lists 650,000 to 800,000 clones; about two thirds were seen once. Sequenced sample: memory CD4+ T cells sorted from blood. Noted subset: CD45RA-negative fraction. These receptors all come from a woman in her 30s in good health.

This clone was observed a few times. This chain joins TRBV5-1 and TRBJ1-4, with D hard to call. V was clipped by 0 bases and J by 7 bases, with 10 bases between them. Germline loops: CDR1 SGHRS, CDR2 YFSETQ. The CDR3 is 14 residues long. CDR3 sequence: CASSLEGSGEKLFF. Written as DNA, the CDR3 is TGCGCCAGCAGCTTGGAAGGGAGCGGTGAAAAACTGTTTTTT. Together with reference TRBV5-1 and TRBJ1-4, the CDR3 gives the full variable domain: KAGVTQTPRYLIKTRGQQVTLSCSPISGHRSVSWYQQTPGQGLQFLFEYFSETQRNKGNFPGRFSGRQFSNSRSEMNVSTLELGDSALYLCASSLEGSGEKLFFGSGTQLSVL.

The chain is built from TRBV6-1 and TRBJ1-5, with D perhaps matching TRBD1 (5 bases). Per germline, CDR1 MNHNS and CDR2 SASEGT. This CDR3 region has 13 residues. Trimming left V 6 bases short and J 6 bases short, with 12 bases between. As DNA, the CDR3 is TGTGCCAGCAGCGGCATTGGGGGTCAGCCCCAGCATTTT. Residues: CASSGIGGQPQHF.

V gene TRBV1 combines with J gene TRBJ2-1; TRBD2 is taken as the D call from the table, unchecked against the DNA. TRBV1 is a pseudogene segment. The CDR3 contains 19 residues. The CDR3 loop is CTSSHPGLAGGSSYNEQFF. The CDR3 DNA follows: TGCACCAGCAGCCACCCGGGACTAGCGGGAGGGAGCTCCTACAATGAGCAGTTCTTC.

This clone was counted a few times. Here the CDR3 reads CASSGSGRVTGELFF. In DNA, the CDR3 is TGTGCCAGCAGCGGGAGCGGGAGGGTGACCGGGGAGCTGTTTTTT. The chain joins TRBV13 to TRBJ2-2; 10 bases line up with TRBD2. V shed 5 bases and J 5 bases; nucleotides not matched to a gene: 5. The CDR3 has 15 amino acids. Germline lookup yields CDR1 PRHDT and CDR2 FYEKMQ (reference sequence).

J is TRBJ1-1 and V is TRBV6-5; D is unclear. CDR1 and CDR2 from the germline V gene are MNHEY and SVGAGI. The CDR3 is made up of 14 amino acids. V was pared by 2 bases and J by 3 bases, with 10 bases between. In DNA, the CDR3 is TGTGCCAGCAGTTACGTCGGGAGATACACTGAAGCTTTCTTT. This translates into CASSYVGRYTEAFF.

The rearrangement joins TRBV14 to TRBJ2-3; D is perhaps TRBD1 or TRBD2 (6 bases each). Germline loops: CDR1 SGHDN, CDR2 FVKESK. The CDR3 contains 16 residues. Trimming took off 5 bases at V and 4 bases at J, with 19 bases between the two ends. The chain's CDR3 is CASSSMGAGLADTQYF. CDR3 DNA: TGTGCCAGCAGCTCCATGGGGGCGGGACTCGCAGATACGCAGTATTTT.

The genes are TRBV20-1 and TRBJ1-6; 8 bases are a match to TRBD1. Per the germline V gene, CDR1 is DFQATT and CDR2 is SNEGSKA (reference sequence). Germline trimming cut 6 bases from V and 11 bases from J; bases unmatched to any gene: 3. The length of the CDR3 is 11 residues. The CDR3 coding sequence is TGCAGTGCCCGACAGGGGACACCCCTCCACTTT. Translation: CSARQGTPLHF.

The chain employs TRBV18 and TRBJ2-1, with 7 bases identical to TRBD1. The CDR3 is 13 residues long. Trimming took 4 bases from V and 6 from J; bases not matched to a gene: 3. Germline assignment: CDR1 KGHSH and CDR2 LQKENI. The CDR3 reads CASSLGTANEQFF. CDR3 bases: TGTGCCAGCTCACTTGGGACAGCCAATGAGCAGTTCTTC.

This chain links TRBV29-1 with TRBJ2-5; the match to TRBD1 covers 7 bases. The V segment lost 4 bases and the J segment 2 bases; nucleotides outside the gene matches: 7. Germline V gene lookup returns CDR1 SQVTM and CDR2 ANQGSEA. CDR3 length equals 14 residues. CDR3 amino acids: CSVGGTELQETQYF. DNA for the CDR3: TGCAGCGTTGGGGGGACAGAACTTCAAGAGACCCAGTACTTC.

The J gene is TRBJ2-7, the V gene TRBV7-4; D gene ambiguous. CDR3 length equals 13 residues. The ends were cut back, 5 bases at V and 3 bases at J, with 11 bases in the middle. Looked up from germline, CDR1 is SGHVT and CDR2 is SQSDAQ. CDR3 protein: CASSPGPGYEQYF. CDR3 in DNA: TGTGCCAGCAGCCCAGGACCTGGCTACGAGCAGTACTTC.

The gene calls are TRBV27 and TRBJ2-1, with 11 bases fitting TRBD1. CDR3 length: 14 residues. CDR1 and CDR2 from the germline V gene are MNHEY and SMNVEV (reference sequence). The V segment lost 7 bases and the J segment 7 bases; nucleotides outside the gene matches: 6. The CDR3 coding sequence is TGTGCCAGCACTGGGACAGGGGGTTATAATGAGCAGTTCTTC. Amino acid sequence: CASTGTGGYNEQFF.

The V and J genes are TRBV19 and TRBJ2-7, with D perhaps matching TRBD2 (7 bases). Germline CDR1 reads LNHDA; CDR2 reads SQIVND (reference sequence). This CDR3 region has 15 residues. V lost 6 bases and J 0 bases, leaving 15 bases between the germline ends. The CDR3, as DNA: TGTGCCAGTAGCCCCCTTGCGGGGGCCTCCTACGAGCAGTACTTC. As protein: CASSPLAGASYEQYF. The full variable domain, in which reference TRBV19 and TRBJ2-7 provide the parts outside the CDR3, is DGGITQSPKYLFRKEGQNVTLSCEQNLNHDAMYWYRQDPGQGLRLIYYSQIVNDFQKGDIAEGYSVSREKKESFPLTVTSAQKNPTAFYLCASSPLAGASYEQYFGPGTRLTVT.

The chain couples TRBV27 to TRBJ2-2, with D tentatively TRBD1 (6 bases). Germline V gene data show CDR1 as MNHEY and CDR2 as SMNVEV (reference sequence). This CDR3 contains 15 residues. Trimming took 3 bases from V and 3 from J, leaving 11 bases between them. In DNA form, the CDR3 reads TGTGCCAGCAGTTTCAACAGGGTGGACACCGGGGAGCTGTTTTTT. Encoded protein: CASSFNRVDTGELFF.

As regards this clone: This may be a read error: a much more frequent sequence differs by one nucleotide. The gene calls are TRBV11-2 and TRBJ2-1, with a weak D call TRBD1 (6 bases). CDR3 length equals 14 residues. V shed 7 bases and J shed 0 bases, with 10 bases lying between them. Germline V gives CDR1 SGHAT, CDR2 FQNNGV. The CDR3 loop is CASTRTASYNEQFF. DNA for the CDR3: TGTGCCAGCACCCGGACAGCCTCCTACAATGAGCAGTTCTTC. The whole variable domain, filled in from reference TRBV11-2 and TRBJ2-1, reads EAGVAQSPRYKIIEKRQSVAFWCNPISGHATLYWYQQILGQGPKLLIQFQNNGVVDDSQLPKDRFSAERLKGVDSTLKIQPAKLEDSAVYLCASTRTASYNEQFFGPGTRLTVL.

The rearrangement uses TRBV7-2 and TRBJ2-2; D unresolved. Germline CDR1 reads SGHTA; CDR2 reads FQGNSA. Trimming pared 5 bases from V and 1 base from J, leaving 11 bases between. The CDR3 consists of 15 residues. CDR3 in amino acids: CASSVRPMNTGELFF. DNA for the CDR3: TGTGCCAGCAGCGTACGACCGATGAACACCGGGGAGCTGTTTTTT.

J is TRBJ1-1 and V is TRBV29-1, with D perhaps TRBD1 (6 bases). Germline V gene sequence: CDR1 SQVTM, CDR2 ANQGSEA. Between the trimmed V and J ends, which lost 7 bases and 5 bases, there was a span of 14 bases. The CDR3 contains 12 residues. CDR3 nucleotide sequence: TGCAGCGCCCTGAAGGGGGAAACTGAAGCTTTCTTT. Translation: CSALKGETEAFF.

The V gene is TRBV7-8, the J gene TRBJ2-7; weak D call: TRBD1 (5 bases). Between the trimmed V and J ends, which lost 5 bases and 6 bases, there was a span of 14 bases. The CDR3 is made up of 13 amino acids. Germline V gives CDR1 SGHVS, CDR2 FQNEAQ. CDR3 in DNA: TGTGCCAGCAGCCCAGGGTGGGCTCGCGAGCAGTACTTC. This translates into CASSPGWAREQYF.

V is TRBV11-2 and J is TRBJ2-7, with D perhaps TRBD2 (7 bases). Germline V gene data show CDR1 as SGHAT and CDR2 as FQNNGV. The CDR3 consists of 14 residues. Trimming shortened V by 5 bases and J by 3 bases, and 14 bases separated the two germline ends. CDR3 sequence: CASSVREDSYEQYF. CDR3 DNA: TGTGCCAGCAGCGTACGGGAGGACAGCTACGAGCAGTACTTC. The complete variable domain, with remaining parts taken from reference TRBV11-2 and TRBJ2-7, reads EAGVAQSPRYKIIEKRQSVAFWCNPISGHATLYWYQQILGQGPKLLIQFQNNGVVDDSQLPKDRFSAERLKGVDSTLKIQPAKLEDSAVYLCASSVREDSYEQYFGPGTRLTVT.

This chain connects TRBV2 to TRBJ1-2; perhaps TRBD1 as D (5 bases). CDR1 and CDR2 (germline): SNHLY, FYNNEI. With 7 bases removed from V and 2 bases from J, the gap between germline ends came to 17 bases. The CDR3 has 15 amino acids. The CDR3 nucleotides read TGTGCCAGCACGATGAGGGGCGCGGGAAACTATGGCTACACCTTC. Residues: CASTMRGAGNYGYTF.

The rearrangement links TRBV4-1 to TRBJ2-7, with 8 bases that match TRBD2. With 3 bases clipped from V and 3 bases from J, the junction kept 7 bases outside the gene matches. Germline-derived CDR1 and CDR2 are MGHRA and YSYEKL. This CDR3 is 15 amino acids long. The CDR3 sequence is CASSHPAGGLYEQYF. Written as DNA, the CDR3 is TGCGCCAGCAGCCATCCCGCGGGAGGCCTCTACGAGCAGTACTTC.

The gene calls are TRBV7-6 and TRBJ2-1; D unclear. The CDR3 covers 12 residues. The V end lost 2 bases, the J end lost 7 bases, and 6 bases lay between the germline ends. The germline CDR1 and CDR2 sequences are SGHVS and FNYEAQ. The DNA of the CDR3 is TGTGCCAGCAGCTTATTATCGAATGAGCAGTTCTTC. This codes for CASSLLSNEQFF.

The chain links TRBV15 to TRBJ2-3; D perhaps matches TRBD2 (6 bases). From germline, CDR1 is LNHNV and CDR2 YYDKDF (reference sequence). V gave up 4 bases and J gave up 0 bases, with 14 bases separating them. The CDR3 extends over 16 amino acids. The chain's CDR3 is CATSKKLSGSTDTQYF. CDR3 sequence (DNA): TGTGCCACCAGCAAAAAGCTTAGCGGAAGCACAGATACGCAGTATTTT.

The rearrangement links TRBV29-1 to TRBJ1-1; maybe TRBD1 (5 bases). CDR3 length equals 11 residues. Germline assignment: CDR1 SQVTM and CDR2 ANQGSEA. V lost 6 bases, J lost 8 bases, and 13 bases lay in between. The chain's CDR3 is CSVGTETEAFF. Here the CDR3 DNA reads TGCAGCGTAGGGACGGAGACGGAAGCTTTCTTT.

The chain employs TRBV7-9 and TRBJ1-2, with D unclear. V was clipped by 5 bases and J by 0 bases, with 16 bases between them. CDR3 size: 16 residues. In germline, CDR1 is SEHNR, CDR2 FQNEAQ (reference sequence). The CDR3 spells CASSPMTTVANYGYTF. The CDR3 DNA follows: TGTGCCAGCAGCCCCATGACGACGGTTGCTAACTATGGCTACACCTTC.

The rearrangement links TRBV7-2 to TRBJ2-1, with D tentatively TRBD1 or TRBD2 (6 bases each). V shed 9 bases and J shed 0 bases, with 15 bases lying between them. The germline gives CDR1 SGHTA, CDR2 FQGNSA. This CDR3 has 15 amino acids. The CDR3: CASSGGGGSYNEQFF. The DNA for the CDR3 is TGTGCCAGTTCTGGAGGGGGTGGCTCCTACAATGAGCAGTTCTTC.

The chain combines TRBV6-6 with TRBJ2-1, with no clear D. Per germline, CDR1 MNHNY and CDR2 SVGAGI (reference sequence). V lost 6 bases, J lost 7 bases, and 10 bases lay in between. This CDR3 is 12 amino acids long. CDR3 nucleotide sequence: TGTGCCAGCAGAAAAATGGAGAATGAGCAGTTCTTC. It is translated as CASRKMENEQFF.

The V and J genes are TRBV1 and TRBJ1-2. TRBV1 is designated a pseudogene. This CDR3 has 14 residues. The CDR3 bases are TGCACCAGCACTACTAAGGCCTCAATGGGTGGCTACACCTTC. Translating gives CTSTTKASMGGYTF.